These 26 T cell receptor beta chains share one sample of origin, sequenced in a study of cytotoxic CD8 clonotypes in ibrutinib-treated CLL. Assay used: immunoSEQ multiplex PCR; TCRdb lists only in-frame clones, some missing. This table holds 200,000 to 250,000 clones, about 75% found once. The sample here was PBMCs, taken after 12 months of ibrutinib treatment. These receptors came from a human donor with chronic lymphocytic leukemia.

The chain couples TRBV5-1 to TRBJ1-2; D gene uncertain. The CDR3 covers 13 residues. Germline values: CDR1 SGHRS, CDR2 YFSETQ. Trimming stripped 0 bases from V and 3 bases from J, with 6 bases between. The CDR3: CASSLGTDYGYTF. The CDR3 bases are TGCGCCAGCAGCTTGGGAACGGACTATGGCTACACCTTC.

The CDR3 is CASSQVGAGEGTQYF. In DNA form, the CDR3 reads TGCGCCAGCAGCCAAGTAGGAGCGGGAGAAGGGACCCAGTACTTC. The chain combines TRBV4-1 with TRBJ2-5; TRBD2 agrees at 8 bases. CDR1 and CDR2 (germline): MGHRA, YSYEKL. Trimming removed 1 base from V and 7 bases from J; junction bases left unmatched: 8. The CDR3 spans 15 residues.

The CDR3 sequence: CASSLARVGAGELFF. In DNA form, the CDR3 reads TGTGCCAGCAGCTTGGCCCGGGTCGGGGCCGGGGAGCTGTTTTTT. The chain links TRBV5-5 to TRBJ2-2, with a possible D match to TRBD2 (5 bases). Trimming cost V 0 bases and J 6 bases, with 12 bases left between them. The length of the CDR3 is 15 residues. From germline, CDR1 is SGHKS and CDR2 YYEKEE (reference sequence).

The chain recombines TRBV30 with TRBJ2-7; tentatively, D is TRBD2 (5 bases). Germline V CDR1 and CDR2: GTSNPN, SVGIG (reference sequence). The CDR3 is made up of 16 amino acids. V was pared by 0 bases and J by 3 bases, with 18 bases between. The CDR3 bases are TGTGCCTGGAGTGTATACGGGTCAGCGCGGGTCTACGAGCAGTACTTC. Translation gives CAWSVYGSARVYEQYF.

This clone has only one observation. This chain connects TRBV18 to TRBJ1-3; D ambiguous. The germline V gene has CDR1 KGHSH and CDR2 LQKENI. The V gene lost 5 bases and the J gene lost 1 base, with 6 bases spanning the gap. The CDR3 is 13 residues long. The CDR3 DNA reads TGTGCCAGCTCATCCACTTCTGGAAACACCATATATTTT. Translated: CASSSTSGNTIYF.

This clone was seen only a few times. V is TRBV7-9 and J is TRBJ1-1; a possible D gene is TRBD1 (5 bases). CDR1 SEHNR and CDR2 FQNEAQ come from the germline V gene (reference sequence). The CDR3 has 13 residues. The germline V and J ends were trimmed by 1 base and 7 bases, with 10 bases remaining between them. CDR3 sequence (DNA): TGTGCCAGCAGCTTAGTAGGGGCAGTTGAAGCTTTCTTT. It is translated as CASSLVGAVEAFF.

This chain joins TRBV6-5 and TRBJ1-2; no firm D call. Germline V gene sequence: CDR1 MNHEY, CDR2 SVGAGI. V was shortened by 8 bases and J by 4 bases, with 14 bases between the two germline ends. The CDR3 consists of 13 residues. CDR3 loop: CASRRRKSYGYTF. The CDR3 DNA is TGTGCCAGCCGACGGCGTAAATCCTATGGCTACACCTTC.

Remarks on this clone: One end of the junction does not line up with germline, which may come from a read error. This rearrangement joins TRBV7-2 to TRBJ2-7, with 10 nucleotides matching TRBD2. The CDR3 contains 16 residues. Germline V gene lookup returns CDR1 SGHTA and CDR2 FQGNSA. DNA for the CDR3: TGCGCCAGCAGCCTTCTAGCGGGAGTTCCCACCTACGAGCAGTACTTC. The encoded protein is CASSLLAGVPTYEQYF.

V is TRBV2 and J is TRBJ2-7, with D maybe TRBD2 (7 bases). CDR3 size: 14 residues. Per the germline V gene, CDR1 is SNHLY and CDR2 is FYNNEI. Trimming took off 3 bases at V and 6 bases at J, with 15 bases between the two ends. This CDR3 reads CASSDSGGRIEQYF. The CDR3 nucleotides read TGTGCCAGCAGTGATTCCGGGGGGCGGATCGAGCAGTACTTC. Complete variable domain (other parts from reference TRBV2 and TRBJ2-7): EPEVTQTPSHQVTQMGQEVILRCVPISNHLYFYWYRQILGQKVEFLVSFYNNEISEKSEIFDDQFSVERPDGSNFTLKIRSTKLEDSAMYFCASSDSGGRIEQYFGPGTRLTVT.

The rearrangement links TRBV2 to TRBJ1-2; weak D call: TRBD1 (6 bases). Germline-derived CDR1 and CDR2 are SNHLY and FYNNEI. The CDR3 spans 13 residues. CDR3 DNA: TGTGCTACCCGATGGGGAGCAGGGGATGGCTACACCTTC. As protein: CATRWGAGDGYTF.

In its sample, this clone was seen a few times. The CDR3 DNA sequence: TGTGCCAGCTCACCGGGGGTCGGGGTCAGCAATCAGCCCCAGCATTTT. Translated, it gives CASSPGVGVSNQPQHF. The chain has TRBV18 and TRBJ1-5; perhaps TRBD1 as D (5 bases). From germline, CDR1 is KGHSH and CDR2 LQKENI. The CDR3 has 16 amino acids. Trimming took off 3 bases at V and 1 base at J, with 13 bases between the two ends.

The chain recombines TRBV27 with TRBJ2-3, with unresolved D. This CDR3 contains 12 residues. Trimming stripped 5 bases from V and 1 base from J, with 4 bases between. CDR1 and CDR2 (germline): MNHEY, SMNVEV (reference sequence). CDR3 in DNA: TGTGCCAGCAGTGGACGCACAGATACGCAGTATTTT. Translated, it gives CASSGRTDTQYF.

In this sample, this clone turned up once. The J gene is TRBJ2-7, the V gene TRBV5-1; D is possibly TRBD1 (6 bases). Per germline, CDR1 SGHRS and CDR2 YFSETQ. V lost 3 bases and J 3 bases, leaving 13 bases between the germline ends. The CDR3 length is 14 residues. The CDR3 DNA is TGCGCCAGCAGCTCCGTGACAGGAGGCTACGAGCAGTACTTC. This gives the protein CASSSVTGGYEQYF.

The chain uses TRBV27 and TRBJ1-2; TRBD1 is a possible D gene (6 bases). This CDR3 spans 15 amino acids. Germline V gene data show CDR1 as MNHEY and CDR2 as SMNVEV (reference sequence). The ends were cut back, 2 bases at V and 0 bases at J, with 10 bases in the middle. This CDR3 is CASSLTGTTNYGYTF. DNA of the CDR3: TGTGCCAGCAGTTTAACCGGGACAACTAACTATGGCTACACCTTC.

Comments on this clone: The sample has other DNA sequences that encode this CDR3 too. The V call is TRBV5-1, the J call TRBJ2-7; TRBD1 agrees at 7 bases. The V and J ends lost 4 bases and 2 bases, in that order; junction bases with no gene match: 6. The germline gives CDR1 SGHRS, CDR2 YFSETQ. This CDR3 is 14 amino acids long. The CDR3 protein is CASSRDRATYEQYF. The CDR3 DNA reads TGCGCCAGCAGCCGTGACAGGGCAACCTACGAGCAGTACTTC.

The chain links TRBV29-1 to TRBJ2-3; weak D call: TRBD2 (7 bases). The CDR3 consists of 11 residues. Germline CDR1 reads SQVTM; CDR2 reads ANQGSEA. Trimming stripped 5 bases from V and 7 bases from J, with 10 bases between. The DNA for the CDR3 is TGCAGCGTTAGGGGGGGAAATACGCAGTATTTT. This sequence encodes CSVRGGNTQYF.

Here the CDR3 reads CASSIAPLNEQFF. The CDR3 DNA sequence: TGTGCCAGCAGCATCGCTCCCCTCAATGAGCAGTTCTTC. V is TRBV9 and J is TRBJ2-1, with D unresolved. Per the germline V gene, CDR1 is SGDLS and CDR2 is YYNGEE. The V end lost 4 bases, the J end lost 6 bases, and 11 bases lay between the germline ends. This CDR3 comprises 13 residues.

The DNA of the CDR3 is TGTGCCAGCAGTACAGATACGCAGTATTTT. It translates to CASSTDTQYF. The chain carries TRBV28 and TRBJ2-3; D is uncertain. Trimming removed 5 bases at V and 3 bases at J, with 0 bases between. This CDR3 is 10 amino acids long. From germline, CDR1 is MDHEN and CDR2 SYDVKM.

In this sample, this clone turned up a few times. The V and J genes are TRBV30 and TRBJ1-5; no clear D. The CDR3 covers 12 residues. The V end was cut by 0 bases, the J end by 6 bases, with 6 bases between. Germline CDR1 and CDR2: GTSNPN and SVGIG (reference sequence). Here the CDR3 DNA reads TGTGCCTGGAGTGTATCCGCTCAGCCCCAGCATTTT. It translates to CAWSVSAQPQHF.

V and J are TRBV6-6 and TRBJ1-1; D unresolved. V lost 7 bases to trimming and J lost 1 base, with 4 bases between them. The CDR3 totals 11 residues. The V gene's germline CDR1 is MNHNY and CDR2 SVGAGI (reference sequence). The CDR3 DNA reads TGTGCCAGCATGCGGAACACTGAAGCTTTCTTT. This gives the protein CASMRNTEAFF.

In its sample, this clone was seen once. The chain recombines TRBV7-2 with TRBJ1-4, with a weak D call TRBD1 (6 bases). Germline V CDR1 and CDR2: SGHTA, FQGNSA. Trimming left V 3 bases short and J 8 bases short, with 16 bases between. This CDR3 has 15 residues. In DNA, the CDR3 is TGTGCCAGCAGCTTTCGACAGGCGAGTCTCGAAAAACTGTTTTTT. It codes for CASSFRQASLEKLFF.

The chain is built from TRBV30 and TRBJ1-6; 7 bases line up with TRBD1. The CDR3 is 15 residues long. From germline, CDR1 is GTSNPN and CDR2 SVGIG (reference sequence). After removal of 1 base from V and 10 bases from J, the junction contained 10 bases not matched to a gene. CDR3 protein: CAWSGEDRAGSPLHF. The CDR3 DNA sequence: TGTGCCTGGAGTGGAGAAGACAGGGCCGGATCACCCCTCCACTTT.

CDR3 amino acids: CASSDPAGSYNEQFF. CDR3 in DNA: TGTGCCAGCAGTGACCCAGCGGGGTCCTACAATGAGCAGTTCTTC. This chain connects TRBV25-1 to TRBJ2-1; 7 nucleotides match TRBD2. CDR1 and CDR2 from the germline V gene are MGHDK and SYGVNS. V lost 3 bases, J lost 1 base, and 3 bases stayed unmatched. CDR3 length: 15 residues.

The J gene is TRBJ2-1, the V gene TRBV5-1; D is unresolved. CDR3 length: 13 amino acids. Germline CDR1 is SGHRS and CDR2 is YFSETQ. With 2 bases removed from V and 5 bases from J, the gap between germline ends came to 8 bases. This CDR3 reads CASSFAGDNEQFF. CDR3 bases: TGCGCCAGCAGCTTTGCTGGGGACAATGAGCAGTTCTTC.

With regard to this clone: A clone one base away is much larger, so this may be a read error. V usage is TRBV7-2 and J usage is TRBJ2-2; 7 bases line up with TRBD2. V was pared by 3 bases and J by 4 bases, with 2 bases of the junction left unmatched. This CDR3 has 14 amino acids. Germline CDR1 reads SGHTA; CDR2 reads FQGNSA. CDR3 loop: CASSFSGITGELFF. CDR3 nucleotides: TGTGCCAGCAGCTTCAGCGGGATCACCGGGGAGCTGTTTTTT.

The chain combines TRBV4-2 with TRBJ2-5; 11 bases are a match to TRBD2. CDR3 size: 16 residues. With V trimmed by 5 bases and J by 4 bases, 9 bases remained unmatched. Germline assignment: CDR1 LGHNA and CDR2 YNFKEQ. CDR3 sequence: CASSINSGRVGETQYF. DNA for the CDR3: TGTGCCAGCAGCATAAATAGCGGGAGGGTAGGAGAGACCCAGTACTTC.